This TCR beta chain is from a study of cytomegalovirus exposure and HLA in healthy donors (TCRdb year 2017). Some background on the complete study: The roughly 650 repertoires of the first cohort and the roughly 120 validation repertoires were produced on the same platform, according to a later analysis. The study aimed to test whether cataloging public T cell receptors could reveal signatures of past pathogen exposure. Besides the first cohort of roughly 640 subjects, a separate validation cohort made up of over a hundred different subjects was used. To predict cytomegalovirus infection status, the study combined high-throughput TCR immunosequencing, statistical association of individual TCRs with disease status, and machine learning. Study-wide findings and limitations: A few of the identified cytomegalovirus-associated TCR beta chains were confirmed in vitro to be specific for cytomegalovirus antigens. Cytomegalovirus status was reported to be diagnosed by the classifier with high specificity and sensitivity in both the original and validation cohorts. The study listed 150 to 200 TCR beta chains as associated with cytomegalovirus. The authors suggested that the approach could potentially be generalized to other disease states and immunological phenotypes. All 120 or so repertoires were used to score co-occurrence in the validation cohort in a later analysis, because that analysis had no HLA typing for the cohort. In a later analysis, TCRs clustered in the first cohort were found to also tend to co-occur in the approximately 110 validation repertoires, with around 94% of cluster scores above 0. While some public TCRs were present in many individuals, most TCR sequences turned up only very rarely across donors.

Concerning this clone itself: It has no known antigen specificity. The record has no base qualities; no much larger clone is one base away.

V is reduced by 4 bases and J by 1 base, leaving a spacing of 7 bases between them. There are 12 amino acids in the CDR3, from cysteine to phenylalanine inclusive. Of the read, only the CDR3 DNA is kept; its 36 bases are in frame from base 1. The germline V gene (reference sequence) supplies CDR1 GTSNPN and CDR2 SVGIG. The donors were included in the validation cohort of 100 to 150 subjects, a group kept apart from the roughly 690-subject first cohort. The library was made by the immunoSEQ multiplex PCR assay. The study's processing was this. To diagnose cytomegalovirus status from the catalog of TCR beta chain sequences, a statistical classification framework was built. The immuneACCESS repertoire file appears here via TCRdb, limited to in-frame rearrangements. These files lack a portion of the clones; in checked studies, under half of the deficit traces to unresolved V genes, and the cause of the others is not known. That table is the source of V, J and clone size, and D and trimming were worked out from the DNA. Here the sample has over 200,000 clones; 65% to 85% occur a single time. The ten largest clones take up more than 12% of the sample.

The source material was PBMCs. The rearranged chain carries TRBV30 and TRBJ1-1; the D gene lacks a confident call. This TCR came from a woman younger than 45 in good health and CMV-seropositive. DNA sequence: TGTGCCTGGAAAATGGGGAACACTGAAGCTTTCTTT. Translated, it reads CAWKMGNTEAFF.